This T cell receptor (beta chain) originates from a study of blood T cell repertoires in COVID-19. Across the study: Whether acute or convalescent, the COVID-19 samples came from the United States, Italy and Spain.

The ends were cut back, 6 bases at V and 3 bases at J, with 11 bases in the middle. Germline CDR1 is MNHEY and CDR2 is SVGAGI. The CDR3 consists of 13 residues. The table came from immunoSEQ multiplex PCR; TCRdb's copy has only in-frame clones and leaves some out. The sample lists just over 50,000 clones, more than 70% seen once, with about 4% in the top ten. Specimen: peripheral blood. The origin of this receptor is a man older than 75 with active COVID-19. The rearrangement joins TRBV6-5 to TRBJ1-2; no definite D call. CDR3 in amino acids: CASREERDYGYTF. CDR3 nucleotides: TGTGCCAGCAGGGAGGAAAGAGACTATGGCTACACCTTC.